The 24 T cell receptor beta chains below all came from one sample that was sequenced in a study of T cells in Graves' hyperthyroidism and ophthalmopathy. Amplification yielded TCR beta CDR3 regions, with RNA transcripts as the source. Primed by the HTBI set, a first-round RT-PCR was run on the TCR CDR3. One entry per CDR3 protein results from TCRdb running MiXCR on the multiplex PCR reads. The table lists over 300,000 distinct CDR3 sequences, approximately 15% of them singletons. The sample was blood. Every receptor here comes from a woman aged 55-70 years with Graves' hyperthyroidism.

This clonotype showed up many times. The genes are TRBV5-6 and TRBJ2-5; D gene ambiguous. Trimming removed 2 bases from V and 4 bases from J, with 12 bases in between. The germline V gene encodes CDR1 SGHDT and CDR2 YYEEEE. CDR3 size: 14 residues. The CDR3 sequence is CASSFWGLRETQYF. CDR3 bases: TGTGCCAGCAGCTTCTGGGGTTTGCGAGAGACCCAGTACTTC.

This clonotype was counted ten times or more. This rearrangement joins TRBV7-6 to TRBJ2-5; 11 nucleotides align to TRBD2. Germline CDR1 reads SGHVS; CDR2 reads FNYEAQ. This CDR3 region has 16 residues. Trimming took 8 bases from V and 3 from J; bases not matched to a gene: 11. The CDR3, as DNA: TGTGCCAGCGCCCCAGTCTTGGGACTAGCGGAAGAGACCCAGTACTTC. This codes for CASAPVLGLAEETQYF.

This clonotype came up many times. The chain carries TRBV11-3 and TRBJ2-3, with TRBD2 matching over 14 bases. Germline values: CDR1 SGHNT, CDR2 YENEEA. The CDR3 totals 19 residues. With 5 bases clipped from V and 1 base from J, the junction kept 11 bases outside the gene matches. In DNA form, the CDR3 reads TGTGCCAGCAGCCCACCGGGACTAGCGGGAGATACCGGCACAGATACGCAGTATTTT. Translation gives CASSPPGLAGDTGTDTQYF.

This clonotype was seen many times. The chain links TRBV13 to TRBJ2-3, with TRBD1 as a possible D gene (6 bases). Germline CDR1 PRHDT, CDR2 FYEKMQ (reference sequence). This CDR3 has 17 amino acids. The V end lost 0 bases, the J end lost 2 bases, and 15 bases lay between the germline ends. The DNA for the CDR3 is TGTGCCAGCAGCTTAGGCGGAGGACAGAAAAACACAGATACGCAGTATTTT. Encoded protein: CASSLGGGQKNTDTQYF.

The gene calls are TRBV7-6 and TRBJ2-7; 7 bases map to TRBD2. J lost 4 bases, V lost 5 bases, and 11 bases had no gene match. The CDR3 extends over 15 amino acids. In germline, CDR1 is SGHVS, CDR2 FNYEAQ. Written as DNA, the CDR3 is TGTGCCAGCAGCCCCCAACCTGGCGGGAGTTACGAGCAGTACTTC. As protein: CASSPQPGGSYEQYF.

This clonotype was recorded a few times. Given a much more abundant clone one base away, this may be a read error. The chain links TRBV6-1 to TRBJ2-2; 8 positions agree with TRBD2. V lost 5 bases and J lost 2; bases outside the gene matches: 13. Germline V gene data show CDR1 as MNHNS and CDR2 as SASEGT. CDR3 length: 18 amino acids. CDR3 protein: CASSTTSDILLNTGELFF. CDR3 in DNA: TGTGCCAGCAGTACGACTAGCGACATACTCCTTAACACCGGGGAGCTGTTTTTT.

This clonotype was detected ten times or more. The CDR3 loop is CASSLGQGAINEQFF. Written as DNA, the CDR3 is TGTGCCAGCAGCTTGGGACAGGGGGCTATCAATGAGCAGTTCTTC. The rearrangement joins TRBV7-3 to TRBJ2-1; 12 bases fit TRBD1. The CDR3 consists of 15 residues. Germline V CDR1 and CDR2: SGHTA, FQGTGA. V lost 3 bases and J lost 6; bases outside the gene matches: 3.

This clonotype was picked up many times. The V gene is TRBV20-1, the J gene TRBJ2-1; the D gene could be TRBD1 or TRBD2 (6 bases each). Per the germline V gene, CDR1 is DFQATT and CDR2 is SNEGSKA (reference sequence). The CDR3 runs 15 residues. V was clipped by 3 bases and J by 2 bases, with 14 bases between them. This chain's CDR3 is CSASRGGTPYNEQFF. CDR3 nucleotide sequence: TGCAGTGCTAGCCGAGGAGGGACACCCTACAATGAGCAGTTCTTC.

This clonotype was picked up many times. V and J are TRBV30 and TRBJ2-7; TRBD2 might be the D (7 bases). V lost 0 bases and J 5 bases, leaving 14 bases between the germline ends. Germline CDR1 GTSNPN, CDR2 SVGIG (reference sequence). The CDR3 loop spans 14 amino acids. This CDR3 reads CAWSVGGAQDEQYF. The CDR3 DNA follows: TGTGCCTGGAGTGTTGGGGGGGCACAGGACGAGCAGTACTTC.

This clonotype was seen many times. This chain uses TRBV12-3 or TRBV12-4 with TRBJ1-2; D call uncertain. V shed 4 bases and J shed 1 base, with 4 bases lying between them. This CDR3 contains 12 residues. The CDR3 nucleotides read TGTGCCAGCAGTTCCCATAACTATGGCTACACCTTC. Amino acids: CASSSHNYGYTF.

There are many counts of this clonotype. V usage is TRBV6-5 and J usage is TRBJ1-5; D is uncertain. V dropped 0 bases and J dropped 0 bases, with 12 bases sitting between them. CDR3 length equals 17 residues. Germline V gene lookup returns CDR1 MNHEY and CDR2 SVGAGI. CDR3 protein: CASSYSPFRDSNQPQHF. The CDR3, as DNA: TGTGCCAGCAGTTACTCGCCTTTCCGGGATAGCAATCAGCCCCAGCATTTT.

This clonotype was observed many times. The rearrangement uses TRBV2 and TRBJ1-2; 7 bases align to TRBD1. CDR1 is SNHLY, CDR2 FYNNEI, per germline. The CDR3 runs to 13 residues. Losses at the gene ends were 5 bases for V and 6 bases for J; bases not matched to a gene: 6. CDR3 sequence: CASSRQGYDGYTF. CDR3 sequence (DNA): TGTGCCAGCAGTCGACAGGGTTATGATGGCTACACCTTC.

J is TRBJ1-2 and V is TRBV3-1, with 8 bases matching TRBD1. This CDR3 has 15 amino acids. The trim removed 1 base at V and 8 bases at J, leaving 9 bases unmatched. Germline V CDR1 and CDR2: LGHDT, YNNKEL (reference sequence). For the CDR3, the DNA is TGTGCCAGCAGCCAAGCAGGGGGCAAATCGGTCGGCTACACCTTC. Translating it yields CASSQAGGKSVGYTF.

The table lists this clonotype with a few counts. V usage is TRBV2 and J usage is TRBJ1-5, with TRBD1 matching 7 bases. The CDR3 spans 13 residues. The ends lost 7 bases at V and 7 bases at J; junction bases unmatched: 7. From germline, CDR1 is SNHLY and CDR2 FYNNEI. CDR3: CASNRPGGQPQHF. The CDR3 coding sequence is TGTGCCAGCAACCGACCAGGGGGACAGCCCCAGCATTTT.

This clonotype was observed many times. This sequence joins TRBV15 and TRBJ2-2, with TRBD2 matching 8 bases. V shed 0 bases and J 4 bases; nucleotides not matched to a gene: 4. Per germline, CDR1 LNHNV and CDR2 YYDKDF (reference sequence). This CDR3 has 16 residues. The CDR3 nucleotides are TGTGCCACCAGCAGAGATGCGGGAGGCGGCACCGGGGAGCTGTTTTTT. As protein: CATSRDAGGGTGELFF.

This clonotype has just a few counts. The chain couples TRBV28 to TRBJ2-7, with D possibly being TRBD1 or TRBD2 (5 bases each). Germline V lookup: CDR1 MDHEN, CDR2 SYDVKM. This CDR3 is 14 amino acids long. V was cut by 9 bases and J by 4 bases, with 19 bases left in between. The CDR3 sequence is CASRGRDLWYEQYF. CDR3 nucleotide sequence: TGTGCCAGTAGAGGACGGGACCTTTGGTACGAGCAGTACTTC.

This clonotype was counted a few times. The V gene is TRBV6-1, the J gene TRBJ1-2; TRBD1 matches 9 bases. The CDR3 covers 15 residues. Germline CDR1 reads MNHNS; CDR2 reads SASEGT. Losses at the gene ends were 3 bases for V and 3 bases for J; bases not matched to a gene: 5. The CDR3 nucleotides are TGTGCCAGCAGTGAGGCTACAGGGGGCGACTATGGCTACACCTTC. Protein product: CASSEATGGDYGYTF.

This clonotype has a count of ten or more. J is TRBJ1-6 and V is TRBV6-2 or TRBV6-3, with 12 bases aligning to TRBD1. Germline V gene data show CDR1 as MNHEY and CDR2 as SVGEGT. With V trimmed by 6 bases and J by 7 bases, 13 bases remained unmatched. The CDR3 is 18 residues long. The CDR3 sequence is CASSSGTGGPPGNSPLHF. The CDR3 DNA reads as TGTGCCAGCAGCTCGGGGACAGGGGGCCCTCCTGGGAATTCACCCCTCCACTTT.

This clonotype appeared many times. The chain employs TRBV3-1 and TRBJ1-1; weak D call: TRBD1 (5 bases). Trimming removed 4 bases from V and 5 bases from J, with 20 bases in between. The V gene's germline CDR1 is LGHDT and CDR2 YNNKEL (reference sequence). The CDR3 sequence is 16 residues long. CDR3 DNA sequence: TGTGCCAGCAGCCCTGGAGGGGCCCGGACGCGGACTGAAGCTTTCTTT. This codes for CASSPGGARTRTEAFF.

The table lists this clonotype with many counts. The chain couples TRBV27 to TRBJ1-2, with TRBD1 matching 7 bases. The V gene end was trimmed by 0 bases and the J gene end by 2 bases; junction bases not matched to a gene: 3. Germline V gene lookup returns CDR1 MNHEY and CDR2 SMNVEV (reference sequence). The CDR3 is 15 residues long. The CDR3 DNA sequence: TGTGCCAGCAGTTTATCCGCGACAGGGAACTATGGCTACACCTTC. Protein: CASSLSATGNYGYTF.

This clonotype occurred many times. Written as DNA, the CDR3 is TGTGCTAGTGGTTTGGTACCGAGCCCGGCGGGTGAGCAGTTCTTC. Amino acids: CASGLVPSPAGEQFF. The rearrangement joins TRBV12-5 to TRBJ2-1; tentatively, D is TRBD2 (5 bases). Per germline, CDR1 LGHNT and CDR2 FRNRAP. The CDR3 has 15 amino acids. Trimming left V 0 bases short and J 9 bases short, with 15 bases between.

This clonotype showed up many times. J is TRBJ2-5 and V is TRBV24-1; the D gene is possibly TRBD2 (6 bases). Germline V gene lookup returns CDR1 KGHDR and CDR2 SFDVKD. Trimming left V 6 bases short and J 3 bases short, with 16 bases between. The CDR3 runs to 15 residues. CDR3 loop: CATSYSAGSEETQYF. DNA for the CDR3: TGTGCCACCAGTTACTCTGCGGGATCGGAAGAGACCCAGTACTTC.

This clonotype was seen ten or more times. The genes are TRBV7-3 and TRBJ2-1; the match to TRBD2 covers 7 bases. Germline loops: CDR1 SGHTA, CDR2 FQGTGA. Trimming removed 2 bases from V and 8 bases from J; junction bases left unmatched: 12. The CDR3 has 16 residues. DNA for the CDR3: TGTGCCAGCAGCTTAGGTGCTGGCGGGAGTTCGGATGAGCAGTTCTTC. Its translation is CASSLGAGGSSDEQFF.

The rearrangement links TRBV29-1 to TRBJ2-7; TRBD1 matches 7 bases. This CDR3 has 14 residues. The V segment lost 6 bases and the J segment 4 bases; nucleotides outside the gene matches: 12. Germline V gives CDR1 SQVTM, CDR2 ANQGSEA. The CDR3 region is CSVSMGTEPYEQYF. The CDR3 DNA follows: TGCAGCGTCAGTATGGGGACAGAACCTTACGAGCAGTACTTC.